The source of this TCR beta chain is a study of CD8+CD57+ T cells in acquired aplastic anemia. Study observations and caveats: With respect to CD8+ Simpson's diversity, patients and controls did not differ significantly.

Profiling of TCR beta VDJ combinations and CDR3 sequences used genomic DNA as template. Using its own MiXCR run on the reads, TCRdb lists one record per CDR3 protein. The profile shows around 150,000 distinct CDR3 sequences, 40% to 55% of them singletons. Per the germline V gene, CDR1 is SGDLS and CDR2 is YYNGEE. The CDR3 totals 15 residues. With 4 bases removed from V and 5 bases from J, the gap between germline ends came to 13 bases. In patients chosen for sequencing, flow cytometry had shown CD8+CD57+ cell expansion. With no exception, the patients had severe acquired aplastic anemia. No therapy was given to patients before blood sampling. This clonotype was seen more than once but under ten times. Antigen: not known. This may be a read error: a much more frequent sequence differs by one nucleotide. The CDR3 carries no conserved terminal phenylalanine or tryptophan, so it likely arises from a read error.

This receptor was obtained from a human donor with aplastic anemia. The V gene is TRBV9, the J gene TRBJ1-6; D is perhaps TRBD1 (5 bases). Material for sequencing was sorted CD4+, CD8+, or CD8+CD57+ T cells (not recorded which) from PBMCs. CDR3 sequence (DNA): TGTGCCAGCAGCCCCGAGGGGCCCAATAATTCACCCCTCCACTAT. Translation: CASSPEGPNNSPLHY.